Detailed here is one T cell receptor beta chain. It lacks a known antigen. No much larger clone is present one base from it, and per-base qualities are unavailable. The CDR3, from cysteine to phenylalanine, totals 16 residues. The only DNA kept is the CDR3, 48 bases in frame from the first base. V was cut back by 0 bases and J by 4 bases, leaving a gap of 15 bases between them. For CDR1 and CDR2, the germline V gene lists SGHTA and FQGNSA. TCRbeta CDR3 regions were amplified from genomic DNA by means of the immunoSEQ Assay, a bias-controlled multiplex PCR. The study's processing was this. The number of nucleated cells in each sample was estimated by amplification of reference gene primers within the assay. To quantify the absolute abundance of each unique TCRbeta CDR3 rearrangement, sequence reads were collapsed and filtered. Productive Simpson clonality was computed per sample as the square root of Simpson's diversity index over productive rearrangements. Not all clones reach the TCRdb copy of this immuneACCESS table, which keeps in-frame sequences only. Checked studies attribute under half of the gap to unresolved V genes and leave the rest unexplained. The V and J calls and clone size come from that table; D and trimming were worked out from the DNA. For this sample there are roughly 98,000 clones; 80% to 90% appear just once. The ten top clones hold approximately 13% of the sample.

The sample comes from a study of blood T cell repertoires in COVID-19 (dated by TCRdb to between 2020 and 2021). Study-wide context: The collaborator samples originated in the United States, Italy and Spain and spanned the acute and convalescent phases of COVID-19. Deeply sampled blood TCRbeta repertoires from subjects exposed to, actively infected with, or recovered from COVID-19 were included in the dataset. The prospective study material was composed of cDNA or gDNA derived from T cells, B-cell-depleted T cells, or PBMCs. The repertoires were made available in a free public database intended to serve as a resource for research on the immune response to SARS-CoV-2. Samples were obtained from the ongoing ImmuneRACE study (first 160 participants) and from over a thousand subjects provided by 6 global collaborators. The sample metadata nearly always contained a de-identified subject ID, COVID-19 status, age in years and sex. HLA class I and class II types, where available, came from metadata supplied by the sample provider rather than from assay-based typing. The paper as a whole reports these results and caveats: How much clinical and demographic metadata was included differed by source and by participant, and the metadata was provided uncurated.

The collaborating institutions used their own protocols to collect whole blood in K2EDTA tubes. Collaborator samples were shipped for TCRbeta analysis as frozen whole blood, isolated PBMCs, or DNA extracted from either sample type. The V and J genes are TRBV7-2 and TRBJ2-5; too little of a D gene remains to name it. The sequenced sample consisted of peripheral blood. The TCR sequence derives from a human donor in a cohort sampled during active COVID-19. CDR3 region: CASSLAAVPPGETQYF. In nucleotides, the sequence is TGTGCCAGCAGCTTAGCGGCGGTGCCGCCCGGAGAGACCCAGTACTTC.